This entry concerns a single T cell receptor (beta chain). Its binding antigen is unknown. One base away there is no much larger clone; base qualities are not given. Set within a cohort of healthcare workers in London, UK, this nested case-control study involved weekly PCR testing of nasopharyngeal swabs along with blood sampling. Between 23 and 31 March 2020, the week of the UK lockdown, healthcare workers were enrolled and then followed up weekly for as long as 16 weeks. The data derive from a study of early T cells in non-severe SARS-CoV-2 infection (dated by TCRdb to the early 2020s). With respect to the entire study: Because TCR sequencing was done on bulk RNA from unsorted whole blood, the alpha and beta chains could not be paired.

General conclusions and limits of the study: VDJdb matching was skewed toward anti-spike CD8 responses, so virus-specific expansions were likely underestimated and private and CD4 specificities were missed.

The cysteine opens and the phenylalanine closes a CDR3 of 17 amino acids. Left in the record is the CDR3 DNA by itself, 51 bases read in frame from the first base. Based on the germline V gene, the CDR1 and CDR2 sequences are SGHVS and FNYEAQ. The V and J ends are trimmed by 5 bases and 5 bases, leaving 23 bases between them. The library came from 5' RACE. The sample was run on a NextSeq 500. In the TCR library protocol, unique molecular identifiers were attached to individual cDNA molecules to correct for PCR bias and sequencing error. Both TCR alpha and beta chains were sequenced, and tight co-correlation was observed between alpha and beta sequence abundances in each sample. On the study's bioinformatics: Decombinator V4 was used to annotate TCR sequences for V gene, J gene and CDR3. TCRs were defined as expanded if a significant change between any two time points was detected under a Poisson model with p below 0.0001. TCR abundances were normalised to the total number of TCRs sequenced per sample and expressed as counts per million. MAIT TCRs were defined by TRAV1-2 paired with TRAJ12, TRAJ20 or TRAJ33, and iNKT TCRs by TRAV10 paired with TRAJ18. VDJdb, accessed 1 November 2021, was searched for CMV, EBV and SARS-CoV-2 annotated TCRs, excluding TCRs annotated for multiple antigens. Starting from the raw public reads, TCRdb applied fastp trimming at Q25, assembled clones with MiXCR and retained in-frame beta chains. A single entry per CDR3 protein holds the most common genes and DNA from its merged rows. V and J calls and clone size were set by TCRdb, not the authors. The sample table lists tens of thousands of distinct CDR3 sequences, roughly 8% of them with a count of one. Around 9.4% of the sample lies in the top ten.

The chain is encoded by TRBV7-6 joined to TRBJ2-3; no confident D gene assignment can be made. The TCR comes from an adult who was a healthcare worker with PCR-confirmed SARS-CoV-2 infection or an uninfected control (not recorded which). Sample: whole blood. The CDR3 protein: CASSAEAFGTLGDTQYF. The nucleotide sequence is TGTGCCAGCAGCGCCGAGGCGTTCGGCACACTGGGAGATACGCAGTATTTT.